The 24 T cell receptor beta chains listed next were all sequenced from one sample in a study of T cells in Graves' hyperthyroidism and ophthalmopathy. RNA transcripts served as the template for amplifying TCR beta CDR3 regions. The TCR CDR3 first-round RT-PCR relied on the HTBI primer set. TCRdb reanalysed the multiplex PCR reads using MiXCR and keeps one entry per CDR3 protein. The data contain under 350,000 distinct CDR3 sequences, 15% to 20% of them singletons. Source material: blood. The receptors come from a woman in her forties or fifties with Graves' hyperthyroidism.

This clonotype came up a few times. The chain uses TRBV20-1 and TRBJ2-3; TRBD2 aligns across 7 bases. The length of the CDR3 is 16 residues. Germline CDR1 is DFQATT and CDR2 is SNEGSKA (reference sequence). The V gene end was trimmed by 0 bases and the J gene end by 4 bases; junction bases not matched to a gene: 10. CDR3 protein: CSARDWEGLVPDTQYF. The CDR3, as DNA: TGCAGTGCTAGAGATTGGGAGGGTTTGGTCCCAGATACGCAGTATTTT.

V gene TRBV5-6 combines with J gene TRBJ2-7; D gene ambiguous. CDR3 length: 12 amino acids. The V gene lost 0 bases and the J gene lost 6 bases, with 7 bases spanning the gap. Per germline, CDR1 SGHDT and CDR2 YYEEEE. The CDR3 DNA sequence: TGTGCCAGCAGCTTGGAAGGATTCGAGCAGTACTTC. Protein: CASSLEGFEQYF.

This clonotype was detected many times. The rearrangement links TRBV7-2 to TRBJ2-3; 8 bases are shared with TRBD2. The CDR3 runs 14 residues. The V gene's germline CDR1 is SGHTA and CDR2 FQGNSA. The J segment lost 4 bases and the V segment lost 8 bases, leaving 8 bases of the junction unmatched. CDR3 region: CASRSGLVSDTQYF. CDR3 bases: TGTGCCAGCCGGTCGGGACTAGTATCAGATACGCAGTATTTT.

This clonotype occurred many times. The CDR3 nucleotides read TGTGCCAGCAGCACAACGACAGGGGCAAATTCACCCCTCCACTTT. Amino acids: CASSTTTGANSPLHF. This sequence joins TRBV7-6 and TRBJ1-6; 8 nucleotides align to TRBD1. The V gene's germline CDR1 is SGHVS and CDR2 FNYEAQ. V was clipped by 5 bases and J by 7 bases; unmatched bases: 7. The CDR3 has 15 residues.

The chain couples TRBV20-1 to TRBJ2-7, with D unclear. The germline V gene encodes CDR1 DFQATT and CDR2 SNEGSKA (reference sequence). Trimming took off 3 bases at V and 3 bases at J, with 9 bases between the two ends. The CDR3 has 12 residues. The CDR3 DNA is TGCAGTGCTAGGGGCATAAACTACGAGCAGTACTTC. It is translated as CSARGINYEQYF.

This clonotype has only a few counts. The chain employs TRBV7-9 and TRBJ2-1; TRBD2 aligns across 10 bases. Trimming cost V 1 base and J 8 bases; bases outside gene matches: 11. The CDR3 has 17 amino acids. From germline, CDR1 is SEHNR and CDR2 FQNEAQ (reference sequence). Written as DNA, the CDR3 is TGTGCCAGCAGCTTAGGTTTCTTAGCTAGCGGGAGTGATGAGCAGTTCTTC. This codes for CASSLGFLASGSDEQFF.

There are many counts of this clonotype. The chain uses TRBV2 and TRBJ1-1, with 9 bases identical to TRBD1. The CDR3 sequence is 14 residues long. With 6 bases clipped from V and 3 bases from J, the junction kept 5 bases outside the gene matches. CDR1 is SNHLY and CDR2 is FYNNEI in the germline V gene. CDR3 coding DNA: TGTGCCAGCAGAGCCACAGGGGGCGACACTGAAGCTTTCTTT. This sequence encodes CASRATGGDTEAFF.

This clonotype was found many times. The chain carries TRBV20-1 and TRBJ2-3; possibly TRBD1 for D (5 bases). The CDR3 covers 14 residues. V was clipped by 6 bases and J by 5 bases, with 18 bases between them. Germline CDR1 reads DFQATT; CDR2 reads SNEGSKA (reference sequence). CDR3 nucleotides: TGCAGTGCCACTCCTCAGGGTTTGAAAGATACGCAGTATTTT. Protein product: CSATPQGLKDTQYF.

This clonotype has a count of ten or more. J is TRBJ2-7 and V is TRBV27; 10 positions match TRBD2. With V trimmed by 3 bases and J by 0 bases, 5 bases remained unmatched. Germline values: CDR1 MNHEY, CDR2 SMNVEV (reference sequence). CDR3 length equals 16 residues. The CDR3 DNA reads as TGTGCCAGCAGTTTCTCAGCTAGCGGGAGCTCCTACGAGCAGTACTTC. Translating gives CASSFSASGSSYEQYF.

This chain uses TRBV19 with TRBJ2-5; no definite D call. This CDR3 has 15 amino acids. Germline V lookup: CDR1 LNHDA, CDR2 SQIVND (reference sequence). With 2 bases removed from V and 3 bases from J, the gap between germline ends came to 13 bases. This chain's CDR3 is CASSIWTAGEETQYF. In DNA, the CDR3 is TGTGCCAGTAGTATATGGACGGCTGGGGAAGAGACCCAGTACTTC.

V and J are TRBV5-4 and TRBJ1-2; the match to TRBD1 covers 10 bases. Germline V gene sequence: CDR1 SGHNT, CDR2 YYREEE (reference sequence). The CDR3 runs to 17 residues. The V gene end was trimmed by 3 bases and the J gene end by 2 bases; junction bases not matched to a gene: 10. CDR3 in amino acids: CASSWSRDRGPNYGYTF. In DNA, the CDR3 is TGTGCCAGCAGCTGGAGCCGGGACAGGGGTCCCAACTATGGCTACACCTTC.

This clonotype has at least ten counts. The chain employs TRBV20-1 and TRBJ2-5; 15 bases match TRBD2. Germline V gene lookup returns CDR1 DFQATT and CDR2 SNEGSKA (reference sequence). The CDR3 contains 14 residues. Trimming removed 6 bases from V and 5 bases from J; junction bases left unmatched: 4. CDR3 DNA sequence: TGCAGTGCGACCGGGACTAGCGGGGGGGAGACCCAGTACTTC. Amino acids: CSATGTSGGETQYF.

In its sample, this clonotype was seen many times. The V and J genes are TRBV11-1 and TRBJ1-1, with D tentatively TRBD1 (6 bases). Germline V gives CDR1 SGHAT, CDR2 FQDESV (reference sequence). The CDR3 loop spans 15 amino acids. Trimming left V 4 bases short and J 0 bases short, with 12 bases between. The DNA for the CDR3 is TGTGCCAGCAGCTCAGGGGCCACTATGAACACTGAAGCTTTCTTT. Translating gives CASSSGATMNTEAFF.

Ten or more counts support this clonotype. This sequence joins TRBV3-1 and TRBJ2-7; 10 nucleotides agree with TRBD2. From germline, CDR1 is LGHDT and CDR2 YNNKEL (reference sequence). Trimming cost V 0 bases and J 2 bases; bases outside gene matches: 1. The CDR3 contains 15 residues. Here the CDR3 DNA reads TGTGCCAGCAGCCAAGATACTAGCGGGGCCTACGAGCAGTACTTC. This codes for CASSQDTSGAYEQYF.

This clonotype was counted between two and nine times. This chain joins TRBV6-1 and TRBJ1-4, with a weak D call TRBD1 (6 bases). The CDR3 has 16 residues. Trimming stripped 10 bases from V and 3 bases from J, with 21 bases between. Germline V gene data show CDR1 as MNHNS and CDR2 as SASEGT. The CDR3 region is CATRPGQLDPNEKLFF. As DNA, the CDR3 is TGTGCCACAAGACCGGGACAATTGGACCCTAATGAAAAACTGTTTTTT.

This clonotype appeared a few times. V is TRBV4-1 and J is TRBJ1-1, with TRBD1 identical over 10 bases. The CDR3 spans 17 residues. Trimming removed 0 bases from V and 1 base from J; junction bases left unmatched: 5. CDR1 and CDR2 (germline): MGHRA, YSYEKL. In nucleotides, the CDR3 is TGCGCCAGCAGCCAAGAGCACCGGACAGGGGGGAACACTGAAGCTTTCTTT. Amino acids: CASSQEHRTGGNTEAFF.

This clonotype was detected many times. The chain carries TRBV11-2 and TRBJ2-5; the D gene is possibly TRBD1 (5 bases). The CDR3 has 15 amino acids. CDR1 and CDR2 (germline): SGHAT, FQNNGV. Trimming took off 3 bases at V and 2 bases at J, with 13 bases between the two ends. The CDR3 DNA sequence: TGTGCCAGCAGCTTGGGCAGGGTAGGACAAGAGACCCAGTACTTC. This gives the protein CASSLGRVGQETQYF. Drawing the rest from reference TRBV11-2 and TRBJ2-5, the complete variable domain is EAGVAQSPRYKIIEKRQSVAFWCNPISGHATLYWYQQILGQGPKLLIQFQNNGVVDDSQLPKDRFSAERLKGVDSTLKIQPAKLEDSAVYLCASSLGRVGQETQYFGPGTRLLVL.

CDR3 in amino acids: CASSQGGLAGRGSYEQYF. CDR3 nucleotide sequence: TGTGCCAGCAGCCAAGGGGGACTAGCGGGAAGAGGGTCCTACGAGCAGTACTTC. The rearrangement uses TRBV4-2 and TRBJ2-7; 13 positions match TRBD2. The germline V gene has CDR1 LGHNA and CDR2 YNFKEQ. The CDR3 loop spans 18 amino acids. The ends lost 1 base at V and 1 base at J; junction bases unmatched: 7.

This clonotype was seen a handful of times. The DNA of the CDR3 is TGTGCCAGTAGGGGGTATCCGGACAGCAATCAGCCCCAGCATTTT. Amino acid sequence: CASRGYPDSNQPQHF. The J gene is TRBJ1-5, the V gene TRBV19; D is unresolved. The germline V gene encodes CDR1 LNHDA and CDR2 SQIVND (reference sequence). This CDR3 region has 15 residues. V lost 6 bases, J lost 1 base, and 13 bases lay in between.

This clonotype was picked up a small number of times. CDR3 bases: TGTGCCAGCAGTTTTCTCGGGACTAGCGGGAACAATGAGCAGTTCTTC. It is translated as CASSFLGTSGNNEQFF. This chain uses TRBV27 with TRBJ2-1; 13 bases align to TRBD2. Germline V CDR1 and CDR2: MNHEY, SMNVEV (reference sequence). The trim removed 3 bases at V and 5 bases at J, leaving 4 bases unmatched. The CDR3 length is 16 residues.

Remarks on this clonotype: The junction and the germline gene differ at one end; a read error may be behind it. The rearrangement joins TRBV27 to TRBJ1-2; D is possibly TRBD1 (6 bases). CDR3 length equals 19 residues. Per the germline V gene, CDR1 is MNHEY and CDR2 is SMNVEV (reference sequence). This CDR3 reads CASSPRIRGTGIDDYGHTF. DNA for the CDR3: TGTGCCAGCAGCCCGAGGATAAGGGGAACAGGGATAGACGACTATGGCCACACCTTC.

This clonotype came up a few times. This chain links TRBV5-6 with TRBJ2-7; 10 nucleotides align to TRBD2. Germline CDR1 SGHDT, CDR2 YYEEEE. This CDR3 has 16 amino acids. J lost 3 bases, V lost 2 bases, and 8 bases had no gene match. In DNA, the CDR3 is TGTGCCAGCAGCTTAGAAGGGCTAGCGGGGGACTACGAGCAGTACGTC. Its protein product is CASSLEGLAGDYEQYV.

The chain recombines TRBV20-1 with TRBJ1-6; D gene ambiguous. CDR3 length: 15 residues. V was cut by 3 bases and J by 7 bases, with 16 bases left in between. Germline V lookup: CDR1 DFQATT, CDR2 SNEGSKA (reference sequence). The CDR3 DNA reads TGCAGTGCTAGCGCCCGAGAATTGTGGAATTCACCCCTCCACTTT. This encodes CSASARELWNSPLHF.

This clonotype was recorded at least ten times. The V and J genes are TRBV30 and TRBJ1-1, with a possible D match to TRBD1 (6 bases). V lost 5 bases and J 1 base, leaving 8 bases between the germline ends. The CDR3 spans 12 residues. CDR1 is GTSNPN, CDR2 SVGIG, per germline (reference sequence). CDR3 DNA sequence: TGTGCCTGGGAGGGACAGAACACTGAAGCTTTCTTT. Protein sequence: CAWEGQNTEAFF.